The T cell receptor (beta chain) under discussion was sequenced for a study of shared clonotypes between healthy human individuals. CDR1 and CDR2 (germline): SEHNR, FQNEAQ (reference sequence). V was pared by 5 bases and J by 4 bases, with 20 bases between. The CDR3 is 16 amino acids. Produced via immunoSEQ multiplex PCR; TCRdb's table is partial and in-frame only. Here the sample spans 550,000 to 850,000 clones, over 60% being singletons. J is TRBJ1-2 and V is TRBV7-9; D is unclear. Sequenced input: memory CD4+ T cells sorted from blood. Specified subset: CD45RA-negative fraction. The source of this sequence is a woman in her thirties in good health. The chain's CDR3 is CASSVGRSSYRYGYTF. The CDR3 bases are TGTGCCAGCAGCGTGGGCCGCAGTTCGTACCGCTATGGCTACACCTTC.